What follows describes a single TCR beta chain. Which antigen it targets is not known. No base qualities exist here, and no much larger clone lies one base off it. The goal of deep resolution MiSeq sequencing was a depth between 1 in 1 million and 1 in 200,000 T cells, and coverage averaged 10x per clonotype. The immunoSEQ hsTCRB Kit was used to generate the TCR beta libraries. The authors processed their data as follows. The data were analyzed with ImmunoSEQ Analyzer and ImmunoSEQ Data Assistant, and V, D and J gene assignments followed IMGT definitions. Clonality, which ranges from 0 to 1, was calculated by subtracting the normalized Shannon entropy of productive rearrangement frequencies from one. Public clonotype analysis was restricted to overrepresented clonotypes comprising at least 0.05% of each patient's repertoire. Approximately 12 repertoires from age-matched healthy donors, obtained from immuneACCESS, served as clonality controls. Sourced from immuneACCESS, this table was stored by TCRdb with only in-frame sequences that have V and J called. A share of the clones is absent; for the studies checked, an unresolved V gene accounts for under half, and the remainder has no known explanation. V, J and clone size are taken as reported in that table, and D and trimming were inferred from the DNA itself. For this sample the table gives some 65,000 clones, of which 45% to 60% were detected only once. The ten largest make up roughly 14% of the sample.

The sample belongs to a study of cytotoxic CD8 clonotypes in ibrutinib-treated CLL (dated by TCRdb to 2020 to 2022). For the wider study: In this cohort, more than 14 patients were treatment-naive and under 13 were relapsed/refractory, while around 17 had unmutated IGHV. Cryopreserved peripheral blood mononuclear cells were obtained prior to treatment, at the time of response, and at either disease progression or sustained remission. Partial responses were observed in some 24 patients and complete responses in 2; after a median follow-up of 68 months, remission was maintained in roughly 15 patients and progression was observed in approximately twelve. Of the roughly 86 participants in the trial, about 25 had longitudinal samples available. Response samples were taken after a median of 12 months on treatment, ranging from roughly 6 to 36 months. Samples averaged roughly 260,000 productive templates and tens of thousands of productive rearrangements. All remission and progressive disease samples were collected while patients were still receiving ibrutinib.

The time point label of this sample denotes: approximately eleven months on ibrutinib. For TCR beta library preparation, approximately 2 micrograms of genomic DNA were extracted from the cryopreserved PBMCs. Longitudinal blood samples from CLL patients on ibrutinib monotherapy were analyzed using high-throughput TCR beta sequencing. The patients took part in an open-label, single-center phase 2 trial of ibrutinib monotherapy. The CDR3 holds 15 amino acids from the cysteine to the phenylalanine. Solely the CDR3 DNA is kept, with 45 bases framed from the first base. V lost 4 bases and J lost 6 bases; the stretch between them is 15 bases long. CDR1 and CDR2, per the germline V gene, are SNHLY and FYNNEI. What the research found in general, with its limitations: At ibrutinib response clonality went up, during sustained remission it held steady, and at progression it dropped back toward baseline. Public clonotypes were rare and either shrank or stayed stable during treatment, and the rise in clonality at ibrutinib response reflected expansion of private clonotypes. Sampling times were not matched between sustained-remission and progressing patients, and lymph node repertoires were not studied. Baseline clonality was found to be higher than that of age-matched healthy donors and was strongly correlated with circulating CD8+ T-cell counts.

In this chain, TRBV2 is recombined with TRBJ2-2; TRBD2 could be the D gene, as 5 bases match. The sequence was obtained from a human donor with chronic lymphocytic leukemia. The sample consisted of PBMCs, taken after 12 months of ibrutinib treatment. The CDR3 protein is CASSVHASSAGELFF. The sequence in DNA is TGTGCCAGCAGTGTTCATGCTAGCTCAGCCGGGGAGCTGTTTTTT.